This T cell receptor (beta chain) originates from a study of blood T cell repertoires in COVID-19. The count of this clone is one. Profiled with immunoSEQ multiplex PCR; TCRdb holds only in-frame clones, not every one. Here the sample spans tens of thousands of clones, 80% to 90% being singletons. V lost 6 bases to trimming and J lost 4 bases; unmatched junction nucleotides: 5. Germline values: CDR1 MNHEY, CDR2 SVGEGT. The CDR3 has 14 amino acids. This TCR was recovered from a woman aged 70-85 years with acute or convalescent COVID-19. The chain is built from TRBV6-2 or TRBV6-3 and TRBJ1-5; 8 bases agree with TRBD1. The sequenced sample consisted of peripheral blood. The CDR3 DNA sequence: TGTGCCAGCAGCACAGGACAGGGAAATCAGCCCCAGCATTTT. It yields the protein CASSTGQGNQPQHF.